The 10 T cell receptor beta chains in this list originate from one sample, sequenced in a study of PD-1 blockade in classical Hodgkin lymphoma. Brentuximab vedotin exposure varied among the patients, all of whom had relapsed after autologous stem cell transplantation. The table came from immunoSEQ multiplex PCR; TCRdb's copy has only in-frame clones and leaves some out. This sample has roughly 90,000 clones; roughly 81% occur once, and the top ten carry under 20%. Sample: peripheral blood mononuclear cells (PBMCs), taken before the second cycle of nivolumab. The receptors come from a human donor with classical Hodgkin lymphoma.

The chain is built from TRBV5-5 and TRBJ2-2; TRBD1 is a possible D gene (6 bases). Per germline, CDR1 SGHKS and CDR2 YYEKEE (reference sequence). CDR3 size: 15 residues. V was clipped by 1 base and J by 7 bases, with 14 bases between them. The CDR3 sequence is CASSLWSGVSGELFF. The CDR3 nucleotides read TGTGCCAGCAGCTTGTGGTCAGGGGTGAGCGGGGAGCTGTTTTTT.

The genes are TRBV28 and TRBJ2-7; a possible D gene is TRBD2 (5 bases). CDR1 and CDR2 from the germline V gene are MDHEN and SYDVKM. The CDR3 extends over 15 amino acids. V lost 7 bases, J lost 5 bases, and 21 bases lay in between. The CDR3 nucleotides read TGTGCCAGCATTCCTCGAGGGCTAGCTGGGCACGAGCAGTACTTC. Translating it yields CASIPRGLAGHEQYF.

The rearrangement links TRBV5-1 to TRBJ2-2, with a weak D call TRBD2 (6 bases). Looked up from germline, CDR1 is SGHRS and CDR2 is YFSETQ. V lost 4 bases and J lost 7, with 11 bases in between. The CDR3 has 13 amino acids. CDR3 sequence reads: CASSPLGGGELFF. CDR3 nucleotides: TGCGCCAGCAGCCCTCTGGGAGGCGGGGAGCTGTTTTTT.

This clone is categorized as medium-sized (0.01 to 0.1%). This CDR3 is also generated by other DNA sequences in the sample. The V and J genes are TRBV9 and TRBJ2-3; D is possibly TRBD1 or TRBD2 (5 bases each). CDR1 and CDR2 (germline): SGDLS, YYNGEE. Trimming cost V 0 bases and J 0 bases, with 11 bases left between them. The CDR3 has 16 amino acids. Here the CDR3 DNA reads TGTGCCAGCAGCGTAGAGGTCGGGACGAGCACAGATACGCAGTATTTT. Amino acids: CASSVEVGTSTDTQYF.

The V call is TRBV6-6, the J call TRBJ2-3; D might be TRBD1 or TRBD2, each matching 5 bases. Germline CDR1 is MNHNY and CDR2 is SVGAGI (reference sequence). This CDR3 comprises 14 residues. Trimming stripped 5 bases from V and 4 bases from J, with 13 bases between. Here the CDR3 DNA reads TGTGCCAGCAGTCCCCCCGGGACCCCAGATACGCAGTATTTT. It yields the protein CASSPPGTPDTQYF.

Here the CDR3 reads CASSELAGGTDTQYF. Written as DNA, the CDR3 is TGCGCCAGCAGCGAACTAGCGGGAGGGACAGATACGCAGTATTTT. The rearrangement uses TRBV5-1 and TRBJ2-3; TRBD2 matches at 13 bases. CDR3 length: 15 residues. V was clipped by 4 bases and J by 3 bases; unmatched bases: 2. The germline gives CDR1 SGHRS, CDR2 YFSETQ.

The chain recombines TRBV19 with TRBJ1-4, with unresolved D. Trimming removed 6 bases at V and 8 bases at J, with 22 bases between. This CDR3 contains 16 residues. Germline V gives CDR1 LNHDA, CDR2 SQIVND (reference sequence). The DNA for the CDR3 is TGTGCCAGTAGACCTACCCTGCGGTCTCTGGGCGAAAAACTGTTTTTT. It is translated as CASRPTLRSLGEKLFF.

The chain is built from TRBV5-1 and TRBJ2-1, with 7 bases lining up with TRBD1. With 1 base clipped from V and 5 bases from J, the junction kept 12 bases outside the gene matches. This CDR3 has 17 residues. Germline values: CDR1 SGHRS, CDR2 YFSETQ. CDR3 protein: CASSLTGVYGNDNEQFF. The CDR3 bases are TGCGCCAGCAGCTTGACAGGGGTGTACGGGAACGACAATGAGCAGTTCTTC. The full variable domain, completed using reference TRBV5-1 and TRBJ2-1, is KAGVTQTPRYLIKTRGQQVTLSCSPISGHRSVSWYQQTPGQGLQFLFEYFSETQRNKGNFPGRFSGRQFSNSRSEMNVSTLELGDSALYLCASSLTGVYGNDNEQFFGPGTRLTVL.

This clone was counted once. The CDR3 DNA reads TGCGCCAGCAGCTTGGCGCCCGGTGCGGGAGGGCGGAATGAGCAGTTCTTC. Translation gives CASSLAPGAGGRNEQFF. The chain joins TRBV5-1 to TRBJ2-1, with TRBD2 matching over 9 bases. The germline gives CDR1 SGHRS, CDR2 YFSETQ. The CDR3 contains 17 residues. The V gene end was trimmed by 0 bases and the J gene end by 7 bases; junction bases not matched to a gene: 11.

The gene calls are TRBV7-9 and TRBJ2-1; D may be TRBD2 (6 bases). The CDR3 consists of 13 residues. CDR1 is SEHNR, CDR2 FQNEAQ, per germline (reference sequence). Trimming left V 6 bases short and J 7 bases short, with 13 bases between. As DNA, the CDR3 is TGTGCCAGCAGTCCGGGAGTGTGGAATGAGCAGTTCTTC. Residues: CASSPGVWNEQFF.